The source of this TCR beta chain is a study of shared clonotypes between healthy human individuals. Every donor was a Caucasian adult from Nashville, Tennessee. Study-wide findings and caveats: Rarefaction gave evidence that sorted-subset sequencing remained incomplete despite large depth.

V dropped 5 bases and J dropped 10; count of bases not matched to a gene: 6. There are 13 residues in the CDR3. Germline V gene data show CDR1 as SGHNT and CDR2 as YYREEE (reference sequence). In the case of this clone: What it binds is not known.

Sorted-subset replicate PCRs used about 190 ng of genomic DNA. This amount corresponded to some 32,000 T cell genomes. The repertoire was sequenced with immunoSEQ multiplex PCR; TCRdb's copy has only in-frame clones and lacks some. The table lists a few million clones, around 95% of them singletons. This chain uses TRBV5-4 with TRBJ2-1, with 10 bases identical to TRBD2. What was sequenced was naive CD4+ T cells sorted from blood. Stated subset: CD45RA+ positively selected. The clonotype was recovered from a man aged 18 to 30 in good health. CDR3 nucleotide sequence: TGTGCCAGCAGGCTAGCGGGAGTCAACGAGCAGTTCTTC. Translation gives CASRLAGVNEQFF.